These 32 T cell receptor beta chains were sequenced from one sample in a study of blood T cell repertoires in COVID-19. Using immunoSEQ multiplex PCR, the repertoire was profiled, and TCRdb retains in-frame clones only, with some absent. The table has some 190,000 clones, about 90% seen once. Sequencing was done on a sample of peripheral blood. Every receptor here comes from a man aged 18-30 years with active or convalescent COVID-19.

The rearrangement uses TRBV30 and TRBJ2-1, with D possibly matching TRBD2 (7 bases). With 3 bases removed from V and 2 bases from J, the gap between germline ends came to 17 bases. CDR3 size: 16 residues. Germline CDR1 and CDR2: GTSNPN and SVGIG (reference sequence). This CDR3 is CAWSRGSGHTYNEQFF. For the CDR3, the DNA is TGTGCCTGGAGCAGGGGTAGCGGGCACACCTACAATGAGCAGTTCTTC. Filled out from reference TRBV30 and TRBJ2-1, the complete variable domain reads SQTIHQWPATLVQPVGSPLSLECTVEGTSNPNLYWYRQAAGRGLQLLFYSVGIGQISSEVPQNLSASRPQDRQFILSSKKLLLSDSGFYLCAWSRGSGHTYNEQFFGPGTRLTVL.

The table lists this clone with a few counts. The CDR3 here is CASSGLAGGPDTQYF. CDR3 sequence (DNA): TGTGCCAGCAGTGGACTAGCGGGAGGGCCAGATACGCAGTATTTT. The chain combines TRBV6-4 with TRBJ2-3; 14 nucleotides line up with TRBD2. Germline CDR1 MRHNA, CDR2 SNTAGT. This CDR3 is built from 15 residues. The junction had 1 base not matched to a gene; V was cut back by 4 bases and J by 4 bases.

The V gene is TRBV20-1, the J gene TRBJ1-2; D remains unclear. The CDR3 totals 11 residues. The germline V and J ends were trimmed by 5 bases and 7 bases, with 11 bases remaining between them. CDR1 is DFQATT and CDR2 is SNEGSKA in the germline V gene (reference sequence). The CDR3 DNA reads TGCAGTGCTCCGGACTTCCGTGGCTACACCTTC. It encodes CSAPDFRGYTF.

The chain is built from TRBV6-5 and TRBJ1-1; D uncertain. This CDR3 spans 12 amino acids. Germline CDR1 MNHEY, CDR2 SVGAGI. Trimming removed 6 bases at V and 4 bases at J, with 9 bases between. Here the CDR3 DNA reads TGTGCCAGCAGCCTGGCTGGCACTGAAGCTTTCTTT. Its protein product is CASSLAGTEAFF.

V and J are TRBV11-3 and TRBJ2-2, with TRBD2 as a possible D gene (5 bases). The V gene lost 7 bases and the J gene lost 4 bases, with 7 bases spanning the gap. Germline V CDR1 and CDR2: SGHNT, YENEEA. The CDR3 has 12 residues. This chain's CDR3 is CASNRGTGELFF. In DNA form, the CDR3 reads TGTGCCAGCAACCGGGGCACCGGGGAGCTGTTTTTT.

The J gene is TRBJ1-3, the V gene TRBV30; D unclear. Germline V CDR1 and CDR2: GTSNPN, SVGIG (reference sequence). There are 11 residues in the CDR3. V was shortened by 3 bases and J by 4 bases, with 4 bases between the two germline ends. CDR3 sequence reads: CAWSPGNTIYF. The DNA for the CDR3 is TGTGCCTGGAGCCCAGGAAACACCATATATTTT.

The chain recombines TRBV5-8 with TRBJ2-1; D might be TRBD1 (5 bases). CDR1 is SGHTS and CDR2 is YDEGEE in the germline V gene. This CDR3 is 17 amino acids long. The V end lost 7 bases, the J end lost 7 bases, and 27 bases lay between the germline ends. The CDR3 spells CASGFPQGTPFWNEQFF. In nucleotides, the CDR3 is TGTGCCAGCGGATTTCCCCAGGGCACCCCATTTTGGAATGAGCAGTTCTTC.

At least ten counts were recorded for this clone. The gene calls are TRBV24-1 and TRBJ1-5, with no clear D. The CDR3 spans 18 residues. V lost 4 bases, J lost 2 bases, and 20 bases lay in between. Germline V gene lookup returns CDR1 KGHDR and CDR2 SFDVKD. This CDR3 reads CATSDLGGSQVGNQPQHF. In DNA form, the CDR3 reads TGTGCCACCAGTGACCTGGGAGGGTCCCAAGTGGGCAATCAGCCCCAGCATTTT.

This clone was counted only a few times. The J gene is TRBJ2-7, the V gene TRBV30, with 7 positions matching TRBD1. Per the germline V gene, CDR1 is GTSNPN and CDR2 is SVGIG (reference sequence). The CDR3 is 13 amino acids. The ends lost 5 bases at V and 1 base at J; junction bases unmatched: 5. The CDR3 region is CAWGTGQSYEQYF. CDR3 nucleotides: TGTGCCTGGGGCACGGGACAGTCCTACGAGCAGTACTTC.

The V gene is TRBV27, the J gene TRBJ1-1; D is unresolved. Per germline, CDR1 MNHEY and CDR2 SMNVEV (reference sequence). V lost 3 bases and J 4 bases, leaving 12 bases between the germline ends. The length of the CDR3 is 14 residues. In DNA form, the CDR3 reads TGTGCCAGCAGTTTTTACGGTGGTAGCACTGAAGCTTTCTTT. Amino acids: CASSFYGGSTEAFF.

This chain uses TRBV28 with TRBJ1-1; D remains unclear. This CDR3 is built from 12 residues. Trimming removed 6 bases from V and 2 bases from J, with 7 bases in between. Per germline, CDR1 MDHEN and CDR2 SYDVKM. The CDR3 coding sequence is TGTGCCAGCAGAAGAGATAACACTGAAGCTTTCTTT. This codes for CASRRDNTEAFF.

This chain uses TRBV7-3 with TRBJ2-3; unclear D gene. The germline V gene encodes CDR1 SGHTA and CDR2 FQGTGA. The CDR3 is 15 residues long. With 2 bases removed from V and 0 bases from J, the gap between germline ends came to 9 bases. The CDR3 spells CASSLGLASTDTQYF. Here the CDR3 DNA reads TGTGCCAGCAGCTTAGGGTTAGCTAGCACAGATACGCAGTATTTT.

This clone has more than one count but fewer than ten. The CDR3: CASSYIISYEQYF. CDR3 coding DNA: TGTGCCAGCAGTTACATCATCTCCTACGAGCAGTACTTC. The rearrangement joins TRBV6-5 to TRBJ2-7; D unclear. Trimming cost V 2 bases and J 0 bases, with 5 bases left between them. Germline V gene data show CDR1 as MNHEY and CDR2 as SVGAGI. The CDR3 extends over 13 amino acids.

The CDR3 coding sequence is TGTGCCAGCCGTGGGGAGGGGCGTTACGAGCAGTACTTC. Its translation: CASRGEGRYEQYF. The chain links TRBV21-1 to TRBJ2-7; TRBD2, the D gene given by the table, was not confirmed from the DNA. TRBV21-1 is listed as a pseudogene. The CDR3 is 13 amino acids.

This clone was counted between two and nine times. The genes are TRBV29-1 and TRBJ1-4; no clear D gene. V was trimmed by 4 bases and J by 4 bases, leaving 10 bases between them. The germline gives CDR1 SQVTM, CDR2 ANQGSEA. The length of the CDR3 is 13 residues. This chain's CDR3 is CSVGVRLNEKLFF. The DNA of the CDR3 is TGCAGCGTTGGAGTCAGGCTTAATGAAAAACTGTTTTTT.

This rearrangement joins TRBV5-1 to TRBJ2-5, with D tentatively TRBD2 (6 bases). V was shortened by 0 bases and J by 2 bases, with 17 bases between the two germline ends. CDR1 is SGHRS and CDR2 is YFSETQ in the germline V gene. The CDR3 loop spans 17 amino acids. The CDR3 loop is CASSLVGSARGQETQYF. For the CDR3, the DNA is TGCGCCAGCAGCTTGGTAGGTTCGGCGCGGGGTCAAGAGACCCAGTACTTC.

This chain connects TRBV30 to TRBJ1-1; D remains ambiguous. The CDR3 is 13 amino acids. Germline CDR1 and CDR2: GTSNPN and SVGIG (reference sequence). The V and J ends lost 1 base and 4 bases respectively, with 10 bases between them. CDR3: CAWSGGAGTEAFF. CDR3 bases: TGTGCCTGGAGTGGGGGAGCGGGCACTGAAGCTTTCTTT.

The chain joins TRBV13 to TRBJ2-3; possible D gene TRBD2, 6 bases. The V gene lost 3 bases and the J gene lost 8 bases, with 15 bases spanning the gap. Germline CDR1 is PRHDT and CDR2 is FYEKMQ (reference sequence). The length of the CDR3 is 14 residues. CDR3: CASSFSDVGGTQYF. CDR3 bases: TGTGCCAGCAGCTTTTCCGATGTGGGGGGTACGCAGTATTTT.

The rearrangement joins TRBV11-2 to TRBJ1-1; D is possibly TRBD1 (5 bases). The CDR3 runs 13 residues. Trimming stripped 7 bases from V and 5 bases from J, with 14 bases between. Looked up from germline, CDR1 is SGHAT and CDR2 is FQNNGV. The chain's CDR3 is CASTQQVGTEAFF. CDR3 in DNA: TGTGCCAGCACGCAACAGGTCGGGACTGAAGCTTTCTTT.

The gene calls are TRBV5-4 and TRBJ2-1; 9 nucleotides agree with TRBD1. Germline values: CDR1 SGHNT, CDR2 YYREEE (reference sequence). Trimming took 5 bases from V and 4 from J; bases not matched to a gene: 7. The CDR3 contains 15 residues. CDR3 DNA: TGTGCCAGCAGTCTAGGACAGGGGACTTACAATGAGCAGTTCTTC. Translated, it gives CASSLGQGTYNEQFF.

The genes are TRBV2 and TRBJ1-5; 9 bases are a match to TRBD1. V shed 5 bases, J shed 4 bases, and the junction held 3 bases outside the gene matches. CDR3 length equals 14 residues. CDR1 is SNHLY and CDR2 is FYNNEI in the germline V gene. The CDR3 protein is CASSIGQGNQPQHF. The CDR3 DNA follows: TGTGCCAGCAGTATAGGACAGGGGAATCAGCCCCAGCATTTT.

This clone was seen repeatedly, ten times or more. The chain couples TRBV18 to TRBJ1-5; D perhaps matches TRBD1 (5 bases). With 6 bases removed from V and 6 bases from J, the gap between germline ends came to 12 bases. This CDR3 region has 13 residues. Germline V gene sequence: CDR1 KGHSH, CDR2 LQKENI. The CDR3 region is CASSPGGGQPQHF. The CDR3 DNA reads TGTGCCAGCTCCCCGGGGGGGGGTCAGCCCCAGCATTTT.

This sequence joins TRBV10-3 and TRBJ2-7; 13 nucleotides align to TRBD2. Trimming took 0 bases from V and 0 from J; bases not matched to a gene: 11. Germline V gene sequence: CDR1 ENHRY, CDR2 SYGVKD. The CDR3 spans 20 residues. The CDR3 coding sequence is TGTGCCATCAGTGAGTCGATGGGACTAGCGGGAACCGATTACTCCTACGAGCAGTACTTC. Translation gives CAISESMGLAGTDYSYEQYF.

V gene TRBV9 combines with J gene TRBJ1-4; D call uncertain. The CDR3 covers 16 residues. Trimming left V 3 bases short and J 6 bases short, with 18 bases between. Germline values: CDR1 SGDLS, CDR2 YYNGEE. The CDR3 coding sequence is TGTGCCAGCAGCGCCCATTGGGAGCAAGGCCATGAAAAACTGTTTTTT. Residues: CASSAHWEQGHEKLFF.

A few counts support this clone. The chain employs TRBV3-1 (or the pseudogene TRBV3-2) and TRBJ2-2, with 13 bases lining up with TRBD2. The CDR3 has 15 residues. CDR1 LGHDT and CDR2 YNNKEL come from the germline V gene (reference sequence). V lost 7 bases and J lost 6; bases outside the gene matches: 5. CDR3 sequence reads: CASNKGLAGAGELFF. The CDR3, as DNA: TGTGCCAGCAACAAAGGACTAGCGGGAGCCGGGGAGCTGTTTTTT.

Only a few counts were recorded for this clone. The V call is TRBV4-3, the J call TRBJ1-3; D might be TRBD1 (5 bases). Trimming took 0 bases from V and 1 from J, leaving 10 bases between them. Germline V lookup: CDR1 LGHNA, CDR2 YSLEER. CDR3 length: 16 residues. The CDR3 protein is CASSQERGPSGNTIYF. CDR3 coding DNA: TGCGCCAGCAGCCAAGAGCGGGGCCCTTCTGGAAACACCATATATTTT.

The chain joins TRBV30 to TRBJ2-7, with D possibly matching TRBD1 (5 bases). With 3 bases removed from V and 2 bases from J, the gap between germline ends came to 14 bases. This CDR3 is 14 amino acids long. Germline CDR1 reads GTSNPN; CDR2 reads SVGIG (reference sequence). The CDR3 region is CAWSPGTGTYEQYF. The CDR3 nucleotides are TGTGCCTGGAGCCCCGGTACAGGCACCTACGAGCAGTACTTC. Full variable domain (outside the CDR3, taken from reference TRBV30 and TRBJ2-7): SQTIHQWPATLVQPVGSPLSLECTVEGTSNPNLYWYRQAAGRGLQLLFYSVGIGQISSEVPQNLSASRPQDRQFILSSKKLLLSDSGFYLCAWSPGTGTYEQYFGPGTRLTVT.

The rearrangement joins TRBV3-1 (or the pseudogene TRBV3-2) to TRBJ2-1; no clear D gene. V was pared by 5 bases and J by 11 bases, with 16 bases between. Germline lookup yields CDR1 LGHDT and CDR2 YNNKEL (reference sequence). The CDR3 is 13 residues long. This chain's CDR3 is CASSNTDQIKQFF. The CDR3 nucleotides are TGTGCCAGCAGCAACACAGACCAGATAAAGCAGTTCTTC.

The chain combines TRBV10-1 with TRBJ1-1; D uncertain. Germline CDR1 and CDR2: WNHNN and SYGVQD (reference sequence). Trimming pared 0 bases from V and 0 bases from J, leaving 11 bases between. The length of the CDR3 is 16 residues. In DNA, the CDR3 is TGCGCCAGCAGTGAGTCGAAGGGAGACCTGAACACTGAAGCTTTCTTT. This translates into CASSESKGDLNTEAFF.

This chain links TRBV6-5 with TRBJ1-1, with TRBD1 as a possible D gene (6 bases). Trimming pared 7 bases from V and 7 bases from J, leaving 13 bases between. The CDR3 is 12 residues long. CDR1 is MNHEY and CDR2 is SVGAGI in the germline V gene. The CDR3 here is CASTPGGSEAFF. The CDR3 DNA reads TGTGCCAGCACCCCGGGGGGCAGTGAAGCTTTCTTT.

Only one count was recorded for this clone. This rearrangement joins TRBV9 to TRBJ2-6; D remains unclear. Trimming pared 1 base from V and 2 bases from J, leaving 16 bases between. CDR1 and CDR2 from the germline V gene are SGDLS and YYNGEE. This CDR3 spans 18 amino acids. For the CDR3, the DNA is TGTGCCAGCAGCGTAACCCCAGGTACCCAGACTGGGGCCAACGTCCTGACTTTC. This translates into CASSVTPGTQTGANVLTF.

The rearrangement uses TRBV27 and TRBJ1-5; 7 nucleotides align to TRBD1. With V trimmed by 6 bases and J by 5 bases, 13 bases remained unmatched. The germline gives CDR1 MNHEY, CDR2 SMNVEV (reference sequence). The CDR3 is made up of 16 amino acids. CDR3 nucleotides: TGTGCCAGCAGCCAATGGGGCGGGACAGATGATCAGCCCCAGCATTTT. As protein: CASSQWGGTDDQPQHF.